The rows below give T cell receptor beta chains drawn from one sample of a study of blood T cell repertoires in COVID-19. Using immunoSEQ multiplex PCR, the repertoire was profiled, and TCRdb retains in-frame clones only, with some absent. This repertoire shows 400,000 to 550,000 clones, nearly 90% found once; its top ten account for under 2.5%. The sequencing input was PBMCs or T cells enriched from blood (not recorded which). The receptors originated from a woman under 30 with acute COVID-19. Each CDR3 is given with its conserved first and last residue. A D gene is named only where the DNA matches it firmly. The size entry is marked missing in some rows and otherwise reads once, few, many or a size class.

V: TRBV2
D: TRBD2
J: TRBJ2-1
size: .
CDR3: CASTLAGVSEQFF
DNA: TGTGCCAGCACCCTAGCGGGAGTCTCTGAGCAGTTCTTC

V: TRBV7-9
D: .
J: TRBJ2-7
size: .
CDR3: CASSLGQMSSYEQYF
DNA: TGTGCCAGCAGCCTAGGACAGATGAGCTCCTACGAGCAGTACTTC

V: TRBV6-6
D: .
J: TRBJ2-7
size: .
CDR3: CASTSSYEQYF
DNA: TGTGCCAGCACCTCTTCGTACGAGCAGTACTTC

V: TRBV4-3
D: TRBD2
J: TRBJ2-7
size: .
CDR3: CASSQDWTSGAYEQYF
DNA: TGCGCCAGCAGCCAAGATTGGACTAGCGGGGCCTACGAGCAGTACTTC

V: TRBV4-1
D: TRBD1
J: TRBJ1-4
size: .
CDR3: CASNSRAGGEKLFF
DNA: TGCGCCAGCAACTCACGGGCAGGGGGCGAAAAACTGTTTTTT

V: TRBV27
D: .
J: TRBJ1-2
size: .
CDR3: CASSLRVNYGYTF
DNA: TGTGCCAGCAGTTTACGGGTTAACTATGGCTACACCTTC

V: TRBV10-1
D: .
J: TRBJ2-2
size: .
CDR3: CASSSRRSGTGELFF
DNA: TGCGCCAGCAGTTCTCGGCGTAGCGGCACCGGGGAGCTGTTTTTT

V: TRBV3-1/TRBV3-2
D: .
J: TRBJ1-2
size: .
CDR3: CASSQDLQGPVNYGYTF
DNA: TGTGCCAGCAGCCAAGATCTACAGGGTCCAGTTAACTATGGCTACACCTTC

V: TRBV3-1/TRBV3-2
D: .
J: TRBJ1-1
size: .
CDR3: CASTLGSGNTEAFF
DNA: TGTGCCAGCACCCTGGGGTCGGGAAACACTGAAGCTTTCTTT

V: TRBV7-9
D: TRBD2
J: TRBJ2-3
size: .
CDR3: CASSSASGGTTDTQYF
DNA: TGTGCCAGCAGCTCTGCTAGCGGGGGTACTACAGATACGCAGTATTTT

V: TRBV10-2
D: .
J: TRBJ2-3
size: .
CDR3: CASRDDRLFFTDTQYF
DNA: TGCGCCAGCAGGGACGACAGGTTATTCTTCACAGATACGCAGTATTTT

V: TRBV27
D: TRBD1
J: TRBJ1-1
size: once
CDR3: CASSHGQEWTEAFF
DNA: TGTGCCAGCAGTCACGGACAGGAATGGACTGAAGCTTTCTTT

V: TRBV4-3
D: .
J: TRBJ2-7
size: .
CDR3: CASSQDLGLLTGEQYF
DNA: TGCGCCAGCAGCCAAGATCTCGGACTTCTCACGGGTGAGCAGTACTTC

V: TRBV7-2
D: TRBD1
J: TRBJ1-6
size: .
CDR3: CASSSGTAFNSPLHF
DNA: TGTGCCAGCAGCTCAGGGACAGCCTTCAATTCACCCCTCCACTTT

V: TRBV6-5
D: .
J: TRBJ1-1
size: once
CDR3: CASTAFGTGTEAFF
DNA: TGTGCCAGCACCGCATTCGGAACGGGTACTGAAGCTTTCTTT

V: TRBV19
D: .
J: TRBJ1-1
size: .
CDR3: CASSSRTATEAFF
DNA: TGTGCCAGTAGTTCCCGGACAGCCACTGAAGCTTTCTTT

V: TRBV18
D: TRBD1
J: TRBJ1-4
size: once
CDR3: CASSPPGQAEKLFF
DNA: TGTGCCAGCTCACCACCAGGACAGGCCGAAAAACTGTTTTTT

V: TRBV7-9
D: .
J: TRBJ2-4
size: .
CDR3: CASSPTGQLDIQYF
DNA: TGTGCCAGCAGCCCAACCGGACAGTTGGACATTCAGTACTTC

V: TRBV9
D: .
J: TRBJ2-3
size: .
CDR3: CASSPGYTQYF
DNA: TGTGCCAGCAGCCCGGGGTATACGCAGTATTTT

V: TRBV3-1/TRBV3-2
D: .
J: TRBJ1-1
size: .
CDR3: CASSPDGDTEAFF
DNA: TGTGCCAGCAGCCCCGACGGGGACACTGAAGCTTTCTTT

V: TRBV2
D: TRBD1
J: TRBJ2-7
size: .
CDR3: CASSDDRVFSYEQYF
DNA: TGTGCCAGCAGTGATGACAGGGTATTCTCCTACGAGCAGTACTTC

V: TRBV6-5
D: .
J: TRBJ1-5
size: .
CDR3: CASSQQEYQPQHF
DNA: TGTGCCAGCAGTCAACAGGAATATCAGCCCCAGCATTTT

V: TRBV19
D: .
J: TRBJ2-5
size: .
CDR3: CASRPGVGETQYF
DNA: TGTGCCAGTAGACCGGGGGTGGGAGAGACCCAGTACTTC

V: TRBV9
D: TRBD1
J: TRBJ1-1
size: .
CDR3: CASSVGQGGLTEAFF
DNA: TGTGCCAGCAGCGTAGGACAGGGGGGACTCACTGAAGCTTTCTTT

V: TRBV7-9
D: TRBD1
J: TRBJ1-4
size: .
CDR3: CASSLADRGLTNEKLFF
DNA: TGTGCCAGCAGCTTAGCGGACAGGGGGCTGACTAATGAAAAACTGTTTTTT

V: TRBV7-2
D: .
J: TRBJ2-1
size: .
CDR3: CASSLRGAAIREQFF
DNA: TGTGCCAGCAGCTTAAGAGGAGCAGCGATTCGCGAGCAGTTCTTC

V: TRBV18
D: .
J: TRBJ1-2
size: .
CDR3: CASSPRAGNYGYTF
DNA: TGTGCCAGCTCACCAAGGGCGGGGAACTATGGCTACACCTTC

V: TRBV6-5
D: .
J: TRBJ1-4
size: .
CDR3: CASRPDGVTNEKLFF
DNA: TGTGCCAGCAGGCCCGACGGGGTAACTAATGAAAAACTGTTTTTT